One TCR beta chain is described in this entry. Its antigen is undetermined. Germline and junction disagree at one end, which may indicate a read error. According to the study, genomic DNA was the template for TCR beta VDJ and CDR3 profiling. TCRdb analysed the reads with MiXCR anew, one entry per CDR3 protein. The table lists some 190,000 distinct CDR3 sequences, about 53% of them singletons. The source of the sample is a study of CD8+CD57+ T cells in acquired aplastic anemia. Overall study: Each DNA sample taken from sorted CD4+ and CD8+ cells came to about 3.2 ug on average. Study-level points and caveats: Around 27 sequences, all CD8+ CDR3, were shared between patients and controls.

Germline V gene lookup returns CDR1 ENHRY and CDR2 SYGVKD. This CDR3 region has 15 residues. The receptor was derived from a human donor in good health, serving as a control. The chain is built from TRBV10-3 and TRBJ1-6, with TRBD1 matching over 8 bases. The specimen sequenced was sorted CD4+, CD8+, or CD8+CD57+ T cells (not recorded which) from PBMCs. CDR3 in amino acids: CATKLGQAYNPPLHF. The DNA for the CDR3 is TGTGCCACCAAACTGGGACAGGCTTATAATCCACCCCTCCACTTT.